This entry concerns a single T cell receptor beta chain. These data are taken from a study of spatial heterogeneity in lung cancer. A single record per CDR3 protein comes from TCRdb applying MiXCR to the 5' RACE reads. The sample has about 92,000 distinct CDR3 sequences; approximately 12% are singletons. Time point of the sample: sample taken at primary tumor resection. Researchers sequenced whole RNA taken from tumor, nontumor lung or frozen PBMC without sorting. The CDR3 contains 14 residues. V lost 10 bases, J lost 0 bases, and 15 bases lay in between. CDR1 SNHLY and CDR2 FYNNEI come from the germline V gene.

The source is a male donor with early-stage non-small cell lung cancer. The input for sequencing was PBMCs, taken at surgery. The chain combines TRBV2 with TRBJ1-1; D gene uncertain. As DNA, the CDR3 is TGTGCCACCAGAGAGGGAATTTTGAACACTGAAGCTTTCTTT. This translates into CATREGILNTEAFF.